This T cell receptor (beta chain) derives from a study of CD4+ T cells in melanoma. Study-wide results and caveats: Neoantigen-specific CD4+ T cells in melanoma reportedly had diverse differentiation states. A reported correlation linked neoantigen-specific CD4+ T cells to CD8+, macrophage and B cell function.

As to this clone: The antigen is not known.

This CDR3 has 15 residues. CDR1 is SGHRS, CDR2 YFSETQ, per germline. The V and J ends lost 1 base and 11 bases, in that order; junction bases with no gene match: 13. The table came from immunoSEQ multiplex PCR; TCRdb's copy has only in-frame clones and leaves some out. The table lists 10,000 or so clones, about 60% of them singletons. The sequence derives from a human donor with melanoma. Sequenced material: cells from a culture (not recorded whether cultured in vitro). The V and J genes are TRBV5-1 and TRBJ2-5, with 8 bases lining up with TRBD2. CDR3 sequence (DNA): TGCGCCAGCAGCTTGTCGGCGGGGGGTCTCCGGGAGCAGTACTTC. Protein sequence: CASSLSAGGLREQYF.